This passage covers 15 T cell receptor beta chains from one sample sequenced in a study of cytomegalovirus exposure and HLA in healthy donors. The repertoire was sequenced with immunoSEQ multiplex PCR; TCRdb's copy has only in-frame clones and lacks some. This sample has 150,000 or so clones; roughly 90% occur once, and the top ten carry 20% to 25%. The source material was PBMCs. The receptors stem from a man younger than 35 in good health and CMV-seropositive.

In this sample, this clone turned up once. CDR3 in DNA: TGTGCCAGCAAGGATAGCGGGAGGGTTTACGAGCAGTACTTC. Translated: CASKDSGRVYEQYF. V usage is TRBV6-5 and J usage is TRBJ2-7, with TRBD2 identical over 11 bases. The CDR3 has 14 amino acids. J lost 4 bases, V lost 7 bases, and 6 bases had no gene match. The germline gives CDR1 MNHEY, CDR2 SVGAGI.

V and J are TRBV9 and TRBJ2-3, with 8 bases matching TRBD2. The germline gives CDR1 SGDLS, CDR2 YYNGEE. This CDR3 spans 16 amino acids. With V trimmed by 3 bases and J by 2 bases, 8 bases remained unmatched. The CDR3 DNA reads TGTGCCAGCAGCGCCTCACTAGCGGACGTCACAGATACGCAGTATTTT. As protein: CASSASLADVTDTQYF.

The chain's CDR3 is CASSLAGQGYGYTF. Written as DNA, the CDR3 is TGTGCCAGCAGCCTAGCGGGACAGGGCTATGGCTACACCTTC. J is TRBJ1-2 and V is TRBV4-2; 9 nucleotides match TRBD1. The germline V gene encodes CDR1 LGHNA and CDR2 YNFKEQ. The V segment lost 4 bases and the J segment 4 bases; nucleotides outside the gene matches: 4. The CDR3 spans 14 residues.

The V and J genes are TRBV4-3 and TRBJ2-4; D unresolved. This CDR3 region has 14 residues. CDR1 and CDR2 from the germline V gene are LGHNA and YSLEER. The V and J ends lost 0 bases and 4 bases respectively, with 7 bases between them. The CDR3 coding sequence is TGCGCCAGCAGCCAAGAGGGCAGAAAAAACATTCAGTACTTC. Protein: CASSQEGRKNIQYF.

The V and J genes are TRBV7-3 and TRBJ2-7, with D possibly being TRBD1 (6 bases). Trimming cost V 2 bases and J 3 bases, with 14 bases left between them. The CDR3 spans 15 residues. The germline CDR1 and CDR2 sequences are SGHTA and FQGTGA. CDR3: CASSLGAGAVYEQYF. CDR3 bases: TGTGCCAGCAGCTTAGGGGCAGGGGCGGTCTACGAGCAGTACTTC.

Worth noting for this clone: At the DNA level, this CDR3 is encoded by other sequences in the same sample as well. The CDR3 sequence is CASSSRQGAGTEAFF. The CDR3, as DNA: TGTGCCAGCAGCTCGAGACAGGGGGCCGGCACTGAAGCTTTCTTT. The V gene is TRBV7-2, the J gene TRBJ1-1; TRBD1 matches 10 bases. The J segment lost 4 bases and the V segment lost 4 bases, leaving 6 bases of the junction unmatched. Germline V gene data show CDR1 as SGHTA and CDR2 as FQGNSA. This CDR3 is 15 amino acids long.

The count of this clone is one. This CDR3 is CATPREDRDRVPNTGELFF. For the CDR3, the DNA is TGTGCCACCCCGCGAGAAGACCGGGACAGGGTACCTAACACCGGGGAGCTGTTTTTT. The chain links TRBV7-9 to TRBJ2-2; 9 bases match TRBD1. Germline V gene data show CDR1 as SEHNR and CDR2 as FQNEAQ (reference sequence). The CDR3 spans 19 residues. Losses at the gene ends were 10 bases for V and 2 bases for J; bases not matched to a gene: 20.

This chain connects TRBV9 to TRBJ2-7; TRBD1 matches at 10 bases. Germline CDR1 reads SGDLS; CDR2 reads YYNGEE. This CDR3 has 15 amino acids. The V segment lost 2 bases and the J segment 5 bases; nucleotides outside the gene matches: 7. The CDR3 reads CASSVGGQGRNEQYF. The CDR3 nucleotides are TGTGCCAGCAGCGTGGGGGGACAGGGGAGGAACGAGCAGTACTTC.

This clone was picked up one time. V is TRBV28 and J is TRBJ2-3; a possible D gene is TRBD2 (6 bases). The germline gives CDR1 MDHEN, CDR2 SYDVKM. There are 16 residues in the CDR3. Between the trimmed V and J ends, which lost 4 bases and 0 bases, there was a span of 14 bases. CDR3 coding DNA: TGTGCCAGCAGTTCACCCTCTGGGACTAGCACAGATACGCAGTATTTT. Its translation is CASSSPSGTSTDTQYF.

The CDR3 coding sequence is TGCAGTGCTGAGGCTCAGCCCCAGCATTTT. Amino acid sequence: CSAEAQPQHF. V and J are TRBV20-1 and TRBJ1-5; D is unclear. In germline, CDR1 is DFQATT, CDR2 SNEGSKA (reference sequence). Trimming took off 5 bases at V and 6 bases at J, with 5 bases between the two ends. This CDR3 comprises 10 residues.

The genes are TRBV5-1 and TRBJ1-1; D gene unclear. Germline-derived CDR1 and CDR2 are SGHRS and YFSETQ. CDR3 length: 15 amino acids. Trimming pared 6 bases from V and 4 bases from J, leaving 19 bases between. The CDR3 sequence is CASITAPGFGTEAFF. The CDR3 coding sequence is TGCGCCAGCATTACGGCCCCCGGGTTCGGCACTGAAGCTTTCTTT.

The chain has TRBV5-1 and TRBJ2-5; TRBD2 is a possible D gene (5 bases). The CDR3 length is 15 residues. CDR1 is SGHRS, CDR2 YFSETQ, per germline. Trimming cost V 5 bases and J 1 base, with 15 bases left between them. Here the CDR3 reads CASRSAGRTQETQYF. In DNA, the CDR3 is TGCGCCAGCAGGAGTGCGGGCAGAACCCAAGAGACCCAGTACTTC.

This rearrangement joins TRBV9 to TRBJ2-7; 9 bases line up with TRBD1. CDR3 length: 14 residues. The germline CDR1 and CDR2 sequences are SGDLS and YYNGEE. The V segment lost 4 bases and the J segment 2 bases; nucleotides outside the gene matches: 4. CDR3 in amino acids: CASSTRDRAYEQYF. The CDR3 DNA reads TGTGCCAGCAGCACCCGGGACAGGGCCTACGAGCAGTACTTC.

This clone occurred once. The chain recombines TRBV6-5 with TRBJ1-1, with 9 bases identical to TRBD1. The junction had 9 bases not matched to a gene; V was cut back by 4 bases and J by 9 bases. In germline, CDR1 is MNHEY, CDR2 SVGAGI. The CDR3 consists of 14 residues. CDR3 amino acids: CASSSPGQGLKAFF. Written as DNA, the CDR3 is TGTGCCAGCAGTTCGCCGGGACAGGGTTTGAAAGCTTTCTTT.

The chain recombines TRBV7-2 with TRBJ1-2, with 12 bases that match TRBD1. J lost 7 bases, V lost 4 bases, and 7 bases had no gene match. CDR1 and CDR2 (germline): SGHTA, FQGNSA. This CDR3 spans 15 amino acids. The CDR3 region has the DNA TGTGCCAGCAGCTCCCTTGGGACAGGGGGCTCTGGCTACACCTTC. Translated: CASSSLGTGGSGYTF.